These T cell receptor beta chains were read from a single sample in a study of blood T cell repertoires in COVID-19. Method: immunoSEQ multiplex PCR; TCRdb's copy keeps in-frame clones and lacks some. The table lists fewer than 450,000 clones, less than 95% of them singletons. Sequences were obtained from PBMCs or T cells enriched from blood (not recorded which). The receptors come from a man aged 18 to 29 who had recovered from COVID-19. CDR3s include the opening cysteine and the closing phenylalanine or tryptophan. D genes are given only for firm matches. The listing skips clone size in some rows; elsewhere it reads once, few, many or a size class.

V	J	size	D	DNA	CDR3
TRBV5-8	TRBJ1-6	.	.	TGTGCCAGCAGCGGGGGCCCTGGTGGGGAATCAGAGCTCCTCCACTTT	CASSGGPGGESELLHF
TRBV3-1/TRBV3-2	TRBJ2-6	.	.	TGTGCCAGCAGCCAATCAGGCTCTGGGGCCAACGTCCTGACTTTC	CASSQSGSGANVLTF
TRBV19	TRBJ1-5	.	.	TGTGCCAGTAGTATAGGGGAGGCAGGGAGGCAGCCCCAGCATTTT	CASSIGEAGRQPQHF
TRBV20-1	TRBJ2-5	.	TRBD2	TGCAGTGCTAGTAAACTAGCGGGTACCGGGGAGATCCAGTACTTC	CSASKLAGTGEIQYF
TRBV6-5	TRBJ1-2	.	.	TGTGCCAGCAGGTACGGGGGCGGCTACACCTTC	CASRYGGGYTF
TRBV7-9	TRBJ2-2	.	.	TGTGCCAGCAGCGCAAGCCGTATACCCGGGGAGCTGTTTTTT	CASSASRIPGELFF
TRBV5-1	TRBJ1-1	.	.	TGCGCCAGCAGCTTGGTCACACAGTCGAACACTGAAGCTTTCTTT	CASSLVTQSNTEAFF
TRBV7-2	TRBJ1-1	once	.	TGTGCCAGCAGCCGGGCAGGGTGGGTGAACACTGAAGCTTTCTTT	CASSRAGWVNTEAFF
TRBV13	TRBJ1-1	.	.	TGTGCCAGCTTTATCCAGGTGGAGGTGGACACTGAAGCTTTCTTT	CASFIQVEVDTEAFF
TRBV7-9	TRBJ1-3	.	.	TGTGCCAGCAGCTTAACTGGGGGCGGAAACACCATATATTTT	CASSLTGGGNTIYF
TRBV28	TRBJ1-6	.	.	TGTGCCAGCACCAACTCCTATAATTCACCCCTCCACTTT	CASTNSYNSPLHF
TRBV3-1/TRBV3-2	TRBJ1-1	many	.	TGTGCCAGCAGCCAACAGGGAATGAACACTGAAGCTTTCTTT	CASSQQGMNTEAFF
TRBV12-3/TRBV12-4	TRBJ2-2	.	TRBD1	TGTGCCAGCCGACAGGGTCCCACCGGGGAGCTGTTTTTT	CASRQGPTGELFF
TRBV10-3	TRBJ1-3	.	.	TGTGCCATCAGTGGACAGCCGGACTCTGGAAACACCATATATTTT	CAISGQPDSGNTIYF
TRBV19	TRBJ1-5	.	TRBD1	TGTGCCAGTTGCCCCGGGACAGGGTTTTATCAGCCCCAGCATTTT	CASCPGTGFYQPQHF
TRBV27	TRBJ2-2	.	.	TGTGCCAGCCGTAGTTCCAACACCGGGGAGCTGTTTTTT	CASRSSNTGELFF
TRBV5-4	TRBJ2-4	.	TRBD2	TGTGCCAGCAGCTCCTGGACTAGCGGGAATAAAAACATTCAGTACTTC	CASSSWTSGNKNIQYF
TRBV11-3	TRBJ2-1	once	.	TGTGCCAGCAGCTTAGAGGGAGAGGGAAACAATGAGCAGTTCTTC	CASSLEGEGNNEQFF
TRBV7-9	TRBJ1-1	once	TRBD1	TGTGCCGGATCACAGGGGCTATCAAACACTGAAGCTTTCTTT	CAGSQGLSNTEAFF
TRBV7-9	TRBJ2-7	.	.	TGTGCCAGCAGCCCCGTTAGCTCCTACGAGCAGTACTTC	CASSPVSSYEQYF
TRBV18	TRBJ1-2	.	.	TGTGCCAGCTCCTCGAGGACAGTCAACTATGGCTACACCTTC	CASSSRTVNYGYTF
TRBV15	TRBJ2-3	.	.	TGTGCCACCAGCAGAGAGGTCGCGGGCACAGATACGCAGTATTTT	CATSREVAGTDTQYF
TRBV9	TRBJ1-3	.	.	TGTGCCAGCAGCGTAGGAGGGGGATGGAACACCATATATTTT	CASSVGGGWNTIYF
TRBV19	TRBJ1-5	few	.	TGTGCCAGTAGTATGGGGCAGCGGGGCCAACCCCAGCATTTT	CASSMGQRGQPQHF
TRBV4-1	TRBJ2-1	.	TRBD2	TGCGCCAGCAGCCAAGTTTCGGGAGGGCCTCGGAATGAGCAGTTCTTC	CASSQVSGGPRNEQFF
TRBV2	TRBJ1-2	once	TRBD1	TGTGCCAGCAGTGAAGGTTTCGCAGGGGGGTATGGCTACACCTTC	CASSEGFAGGYGYTF
TRBV10-1	TRBJ1-2	.	TRBD1	TGCGCCAGCAGCGCTACCGGGACAGGTTACTACACCTTC	CASSATGTGYYTF
TRBV18	TRBJ2-2	.	.	TGTGCCAGCTCACCGGCGACTGTTGATGCCGGGGAGCTGTTTTTT	CASSPATVDAGELFF
TRBV6-1	TRBJ1-1	.	.	TGTGCCAGCAGTGGAGGGACGGGGGGGGACTTCACTGAAGCTTTCTTT	CASSGGTGGDFTEAFF
TRBV11-1	TRBJ1-6	.	.	TGTGCCAGCAGCTTTGGGGGCAGCTCCTATAATTCACCCCTCCACTTT	CASSFGGSSYNSPLHF
TRBV5-1	TRBJ1-2	.	.	TGCGCCAGCAGCACAGGGAACTATGGCTACACCTTC	CASSTGNYGYTF
TRBV5-8	TRBJ1-4	.	.	TGTGCCAGCAGCTTGGGTGGACAGAGGAATGAAAAACTGTTTTTT	CASSLGGQRNEKLFF
TRBV11-2	TRBJ1-1	.	.	TGTGCCAGCAGCTTATTGCAGGGGAACACTGAAGCTTTCTTT	CASSLLQGNTEAFF
TRBV30	TRBJ2-5	.	.	TGTGCCTGGAGTGTCAGTTCGGAGACCCAGTACTTC	CAWSVSSETQYF
TRBV10-3	TRBJ1-1	.	TRBD1	TGTGCCATCAGTGTCCTTCCAGGGGGCGGTGAAGCTTTCTTT	CAISVLPGGGEAFF
TRBV18	TRBJ2-3	.	.	TGTGCCAGCTCCCGCGGCACAGATACGCAGTATTTT	CASSRGTDTQYF
TRBV10-3	TRBJ1-1	.	TRBD1	TGTGCCATCAGTGAGTCTACGAGGACAGGAAACACTGAAGCTTTCTTT	CAISESTRTGNTEAFF
TRBV7-2	TRBJ1-1	.	.	TGTGCCAGCAGCTTAGTCTCAGATATGAACACTGAAGCTTTCTTT	CASSLVSDMNTEAFF
TRBV29-1	TRBJ1-5	.	TRBD1	TGCAGCGCCAGGACAGGGTACAGTCAGCCCCAGCATTTT	CSARTGYSQPQHF
TRBV10-2	TRBJ1-5	.	.	TGCGCCAGCAGTGAGTCCGGGCCAGGGGATTCTTTAAAGCCCCAGCATTTT	CASSESGPGDSLKPQHF
TRBV2	TRBJ2-7	.	.	TGTGCCAGCAGTACGCGTTTCTACGAGCAGTACTTC	CASSTRFYEQYF
TRBV11-2	TRBJ2-7	once	TRBD2	TGTGCCAGCAGCCTGGGACTAGCGGCCCCCTACGAGCAGTACTTC	CASSLGLAAPYEQYF
TRBV5-5	TRBJ2-3	.	.	TGTGCCAGCAGCATACTAATCTCCCCCGATACGCAGTATTTT	CASSILISPDTQYF
TRBV7-8	TRBJ1-3	.	.	TGTGCCAGCAAGGGACAAGACAGCCGCTCTGGAAACACCATATATTTT	CASKGQDSRSGNTIYF
TRBV7-8	TRBJ1-1	.	.	TGTGCCAGCAGCTCGCGGTATCGAGAAGCTTTCTTT	CASSSRYREAFF
TRBV29-1	TRBJ2-5	.	.	TGCAGCGTTGCCGGCAGGCTGTTTCAAGAGACCCAGTACTTC	CSVAGRLFQETQYF
TRBV6-2/TRBV6-3	TRBJ1-5	.	TRBD1	TGTGCCAGCAGTTACCCAGCGGGGACAGGGGTCTTCAATCAGCCCCAGCATTTT	CASSYPAGTGVFNQPQHF
TRBV9	TRBJ1-3	.	.	TGTGCCAGCAGCCCACTTAGCAGCTCTGGAAACACCATATATTTT	CASSPLSSSGNTIYF
TRBV27	TRBJ2-3	once	.	TGTGCCAGCAGTTTTTTTTGGGCCTGGATTTTGGATACGCAGTATTTT	CASSFFWAWILDTQYF
TRBV7-9	TRBJ2-2	once	TRBD2	TGTGCCAGCAGACTAGCGGGAGGGCCGACCGGGGAGCTGTTTTTT	CASRLAGGPTGELFF
TRBV19	TRBJ1-1	.	TRBD1	TGTGCCAGTACCAGGGGGGCGAGCCTTCGAACTGAAGCTTTCTTT	CASTRGASLRTEAFF
TRBV18	TRBJ2-1	.	TRBD2	TGTGCCAGCTCACAATCGCTAGCGGGAGGGCCGGAGAGCGAGCAGTTCTTC	CASSQSLAGGPESEQFF
TRBV2	TRBJ1-5	.	TRBD1	TGTGCCAGCAGTGAATTCGGACAGGCGAATCAGCCCCAGCATTTT	CASSEFGQANQPQHF
TRBV5-1	TRBJ2-1	.	TRBD2	TGCGCCAGCATGTCAGGGCGGGAGATGGTTTCGGATGAGCAGTTCTTC	CASMSGREMVSDEQFF
TRBV27	TRBJ1-6	.	TRBD1	TGTGCCAGCAGGAAATACCGAGACAGGGGAGGTTCACCCCTCCACTTT	CASRKYRDRGGSPLHF
TRBV6-5	TRBJ1-2	.	TRBD1	TGTGCCAGCAGTTGGGGACAGGGTTATGGCTACACCTTC	CASSWGQGYGYTF
TRBV28	TRBJ1-2	.	TRBD1	TGTGCCAGCAGTTTAGGGACAGCTGGCTACACCTTC	CASSLGTAGYTF
TRBV5-8	TRBJ2-3	.	.	TGTGCCAGCGGCCCCCCCGTGGGGGGAAGCACAGATACGCAGTATTTT	CASGPPVGGSTDTQYF
TRBV5-6	TRBJ1-1	.	TRBD1	TGTGCCAGCAGCTTCGGGACAGGGGGCACTGAAGCTTTCTTT	CASSFGTGGTEAFF
TRBV10-3	TRBJ1-4	.	TRBD1	TGTGCCATCAGTGAGTCCACCTCCGGGACAGGTGAAAAACTGTTTTTT	CAISESTSGTGEKLFF